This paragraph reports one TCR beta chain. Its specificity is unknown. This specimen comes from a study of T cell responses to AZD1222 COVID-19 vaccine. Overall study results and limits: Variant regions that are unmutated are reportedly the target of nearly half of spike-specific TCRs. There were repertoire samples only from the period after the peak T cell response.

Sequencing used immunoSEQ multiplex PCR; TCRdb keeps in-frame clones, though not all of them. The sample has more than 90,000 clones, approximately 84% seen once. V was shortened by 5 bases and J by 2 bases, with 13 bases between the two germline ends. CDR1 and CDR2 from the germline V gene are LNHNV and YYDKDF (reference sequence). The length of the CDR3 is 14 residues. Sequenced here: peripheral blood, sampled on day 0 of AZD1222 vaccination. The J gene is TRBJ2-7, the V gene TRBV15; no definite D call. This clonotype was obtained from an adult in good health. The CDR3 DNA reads TGTGCCACCAGCCGGATGCCTAGTCCCTACGAGCAGTACTTC. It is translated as CATSRMPSPYEQYF.